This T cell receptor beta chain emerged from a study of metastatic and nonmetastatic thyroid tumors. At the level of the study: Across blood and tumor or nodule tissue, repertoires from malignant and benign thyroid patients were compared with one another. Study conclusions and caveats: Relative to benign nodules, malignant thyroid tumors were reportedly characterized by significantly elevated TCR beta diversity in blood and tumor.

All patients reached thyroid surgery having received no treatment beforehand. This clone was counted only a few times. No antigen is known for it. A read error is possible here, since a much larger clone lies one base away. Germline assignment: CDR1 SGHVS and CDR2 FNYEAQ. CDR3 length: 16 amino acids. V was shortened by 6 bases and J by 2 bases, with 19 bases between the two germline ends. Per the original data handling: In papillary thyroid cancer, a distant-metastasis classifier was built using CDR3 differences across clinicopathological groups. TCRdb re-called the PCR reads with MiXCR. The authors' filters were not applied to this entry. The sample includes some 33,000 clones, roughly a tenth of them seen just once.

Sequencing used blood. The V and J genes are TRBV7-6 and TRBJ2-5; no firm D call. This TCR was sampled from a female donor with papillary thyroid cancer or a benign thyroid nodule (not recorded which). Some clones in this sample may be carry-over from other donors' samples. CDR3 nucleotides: TGTGCCAGCAGAACCTTCCCATACAGTGTGCAAGAGACCCAGTACTTC. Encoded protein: CASRTFPYSVQETQYF.